These 10 T cell receptor beta chains share one sample of origin, sequenced in a study of T cell responses to AZD1222 COVID-19 vaccine. TCRdb's table, derived via immunoSEQ multiplex PCR, lists solely in-frame clones and lacks some. The table shows 100,000 to 150,000 clones, with more than 65% occurring only once. Source: peripheral blood, taken 28 days after the second AZD1222 dose. The receptor source for this set is an adult who received the AZD1222 COVID-19 vaccine.

This clone was recorded once. The chain links TRBV3-1 (or the pseudogene TRBV3-2) to TRBJ2-5, with D perhaps matching TRBD1 or TRBD2 (7 bases each). V was clipped by 1 base and J by 13 bases, with 19 bases between them. Germline V gene lookup returns CDR1 LGHDT and CDR2 YNNKEL (reference sequence). The length of the CDR3 is 14 residues. CDR3 sequence: CASSQGRSGGVGYF. The DNA for the CDR3 is TGTGCCAGCAGCCAAGGTCGTTCAGGGGGGGTTGGGTACTTC.

The chain uses TRBV2 and TRBJ1-1; 7 bases are shared with TRBD1. V was pared by 4 bases and J by 0 bases, with 2 bases of the junction left unmatched. This CDR3 is 14 amino acids long. CDR1 and CDR2 (germline): SNHLY, FYNNEI. CDR3 sequence reads: CASSVQGVNTEAFF. CDR3 in DNA: TGTGCCAGCAGTGTTCAGGGGGTGAACACTGAAGCTTTCTTT.

This clone was recorded once. The CDR3 region has the DNA TGTGCCAGCAGCTTAGAGGGGGAGCAGTTCTTC. Its protein product is CASSLEGEQFF. The chain carries TRBV11-1 and TRBJ2-1; the D gene is possibly TRBD1 (5 bases). The CDR3 extends over 11 amino acids. The V gene's germline CDR1 is SGHAT and CDR2 FQDESV (reference sequence). V was trimmed by 1 base and J by 10 bases, leaving 5 bases between them. The full variable domain, completed using reference TRBV11-1 and TRBJ2-1, is EAEVAQSPRYKITEKSQAVAFWCDPISGHATLYWYRQILGQGPELLVQFQDESVVDDSQLPKDRFSAERLKGVDSTLKIQPAELGDSAMYLCASSLEGEQFFGPGTRLTVL.

The CDR3: CASLGPYNEQFF. For the CDR3, the DNA is TGTGCCAGTTTGGGACCTTACAATGAGCAGTTCTTC. V is TRBV28 and J is TRBJ2-1; D is possibly TRBD1 or TRBD2 (5 bases each). CDR3 length: 12 residues. The germline V and J ends were trimmed by 9 bases and 4 bases, with 10 bases remaining between them. In germline, CDR1 is MDHEN, CDR2 SYDVKM.

The chain carries TRBV5-1 and TRBJ2-2; D is possibly TRBD1 (5 bases). This CDR3 has 13 amino acids. The V end was cut by 5 bases, the J end by 5 bases, with 10 bases between. Germline CDR1 and CDR2: SGHRS and YFSETQ. For the CDR3, the DNA is TGCGCCAGCAGTTACCGACAGACCGGGGAGCTGTTTTTT. It encodes CASSYRQTGELFF.

V is TRBV20-1 and J is TRBJ1-3; no clear D. The CDR3 runs 15 residues. V was pared by 6 bases and J by 0 bases, with 15 bases between. Germline CDR1 is DFQATT and CDR2 is SNEGSKA (reference sequence). The CDR3 here is CSASLRRISGNTIYF. For the CDR3, the DNA is TGCAGTGCAAGTCTACGTAGGATCTCTGGAAACACCATATATTTT.

This clone has a single count. The chain recombines TRBV7-2 with TRBJ2-3; D may correspond to TRBD1 or TRBD2 (6 bases each). CDR3 size: 15 residues. CDR1 and CDR2 (germline): SGHTA, FQGNSA. Trimming left V 3 bases short and J 4 bases short, with 14 bases between. The CDR3 nucleotides read TGTGCCAGCAGCTTTATGGGGGGCAGGGCAGATACGCAGTATTTT. Translation gives CASSFMGGRADTQYF.

The chain combines TRBV5-1 with TRBJ1-1; D not certain. V lost 6 bases, J lost 10 bases, and 28 bases lay in between. The CDR3 has 16 amino acids. CDR1 SGHRS and CDR2 YFSETQ come from the germline V gene. Here the CDR3 reads CASIEGEGSGTRRAFF. The CDR3 nucleotides are TGCGCCAGCATTGAAGGCGAGGGTTCGGGTACCCGACGAGCTTTCTTT.

DNA of the CDR3: TGTGCCAGCAGTCGTGTTGATGGGTATGGCTACACCTTC. Translated, it gives CASSRVDGYGYTF. The chain has TRBV28 and TRBJ1-2; unclear D gene. The germline V gene has CDR1 MDHEN and CDR2 SYDVKM. The CDR3 extends over 13 amino acids. V was shortened by 5 bases and J by 5 bases, with 12 bases between the two germline ends.

V is TRBV7-9 and J is TRBJ1-4; D remains ambiguous. With 5 bases removed from V and 0 bases from J, the gap between germline ends came to 10 bases. The CDR3 sequence is 15 residues long. Germline V gene sequence: CDR1 SEHNR, CDR2 FQNEAQ (reference sequence). The CDR3 DNA sequence: TGTGCCAGCAGCCTCAACAGCGCAACTAATGAAAAACTGTTTTTT. Protein: CASSLNSATNEKLFF.